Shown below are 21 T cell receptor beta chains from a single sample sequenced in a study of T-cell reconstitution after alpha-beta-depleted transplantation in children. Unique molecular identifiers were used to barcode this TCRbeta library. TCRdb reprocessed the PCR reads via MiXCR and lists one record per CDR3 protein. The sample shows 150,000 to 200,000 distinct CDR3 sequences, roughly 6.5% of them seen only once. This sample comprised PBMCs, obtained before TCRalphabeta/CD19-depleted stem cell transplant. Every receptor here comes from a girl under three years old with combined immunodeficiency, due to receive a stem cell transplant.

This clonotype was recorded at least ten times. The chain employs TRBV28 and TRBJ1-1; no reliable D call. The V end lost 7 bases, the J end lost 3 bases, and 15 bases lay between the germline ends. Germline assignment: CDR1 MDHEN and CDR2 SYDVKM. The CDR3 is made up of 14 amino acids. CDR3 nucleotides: TGTGCCAGCATTTATAGGAAGTGGGACACTGAAGCTTTCTTT. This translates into CASIYRKWDTEAFF.

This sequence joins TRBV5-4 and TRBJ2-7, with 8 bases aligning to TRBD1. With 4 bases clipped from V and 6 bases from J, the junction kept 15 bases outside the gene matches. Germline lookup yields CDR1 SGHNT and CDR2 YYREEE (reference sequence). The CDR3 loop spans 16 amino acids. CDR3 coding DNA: TGTGCCAGCAGCGCCGGACAGGGAGCAGTTTCGGGCGAGCAGTACTTC. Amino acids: CASSAGQGAVSGEQYF. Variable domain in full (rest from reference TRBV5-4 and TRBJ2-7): ETGVTQSPTHLIKTRGQQVTLRCSSQSGHNTVSWYQQALGQGPQFIFQYYREEENGRGNFPPRFSGLQFPNYSSELNVNALELDDSALYLCASSAGQGAVSGEQYFGPGTRLTVT.

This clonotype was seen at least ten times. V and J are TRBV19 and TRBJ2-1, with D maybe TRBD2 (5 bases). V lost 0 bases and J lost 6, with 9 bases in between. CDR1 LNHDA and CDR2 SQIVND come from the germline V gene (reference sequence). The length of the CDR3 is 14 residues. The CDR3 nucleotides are TGTGCCAGTAGTATAGATGGAGGATTCAATGAGCAGTTCTTC. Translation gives CASSIDGGFNEQFF. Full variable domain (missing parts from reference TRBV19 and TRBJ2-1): DGGITQSPKYLFRKEGQNVTLSCEQNLNHDAMYWYRQDPGQGLRLIYYSQIVNDFQKGDIAEGYSVSREKKESFPLTVTSAQKNPTAFYLCASSIDGGFNEQFFGPGTRLTVL.

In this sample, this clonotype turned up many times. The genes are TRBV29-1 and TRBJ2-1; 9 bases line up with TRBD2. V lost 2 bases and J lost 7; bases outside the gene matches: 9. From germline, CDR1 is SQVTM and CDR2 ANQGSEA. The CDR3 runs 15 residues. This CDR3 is CSVESGGRVGNEQFF. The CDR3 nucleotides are TGCAGCGTTGAATCCGGCGGGAGGGTCGGAAATGAGCAGTTCTTC.

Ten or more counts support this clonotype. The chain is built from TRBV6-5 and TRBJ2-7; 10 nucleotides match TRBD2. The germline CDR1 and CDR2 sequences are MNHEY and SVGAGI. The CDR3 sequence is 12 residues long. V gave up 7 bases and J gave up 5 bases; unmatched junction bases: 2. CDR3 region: CASTGTSDEQYF. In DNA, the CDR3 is TGTGCCAGCACCGGGACTAGCGACGAGCAGTACTTC.

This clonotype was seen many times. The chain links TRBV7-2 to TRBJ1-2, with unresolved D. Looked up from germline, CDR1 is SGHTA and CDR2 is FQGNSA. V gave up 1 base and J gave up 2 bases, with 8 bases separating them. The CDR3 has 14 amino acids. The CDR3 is CASSLVALNYGYTF. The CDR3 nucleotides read TGTGCCAGCAGCTTAGTGGCGCTCAACTATGGCTACACCTTC. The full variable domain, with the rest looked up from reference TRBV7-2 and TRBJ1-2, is GAGVSQSPSNKVTEKGKDVELRCDPISGHTALYWYRQSLGQGLEFLIYFQGNSAPDKSGLPSDRFSAERTGGSVSTLTIQRTQQEDSAVYLCASSLVALNYGYTFGSGTRLTVV.

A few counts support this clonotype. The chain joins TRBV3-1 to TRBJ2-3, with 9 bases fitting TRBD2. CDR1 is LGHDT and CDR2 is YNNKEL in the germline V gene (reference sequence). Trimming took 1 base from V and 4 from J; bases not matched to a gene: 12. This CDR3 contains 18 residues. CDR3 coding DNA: TGTGCCAGCAGCCAAGGCCCCCCTCGCGGGGGGGCGGCAGATACGCAGTATTTT. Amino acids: CASSQGPPRGGAADTQYF.

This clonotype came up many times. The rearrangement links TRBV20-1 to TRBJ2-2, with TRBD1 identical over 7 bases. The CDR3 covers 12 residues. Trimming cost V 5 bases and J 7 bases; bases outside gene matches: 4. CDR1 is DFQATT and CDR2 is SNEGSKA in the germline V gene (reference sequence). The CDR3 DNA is TGCAGTGCTTACAGGGGAATCGGGGAGCTGTTTTTT. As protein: CSAYRGIGELFF.

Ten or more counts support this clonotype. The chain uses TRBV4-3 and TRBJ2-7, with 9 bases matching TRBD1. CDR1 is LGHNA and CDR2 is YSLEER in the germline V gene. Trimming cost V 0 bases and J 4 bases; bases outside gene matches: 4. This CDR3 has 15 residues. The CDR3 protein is CASSQETGGVYEQYF. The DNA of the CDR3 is TGCGCCAGCAGCCAAGAGACAGGGGGGGTTTACGAGCAGTACTTC.

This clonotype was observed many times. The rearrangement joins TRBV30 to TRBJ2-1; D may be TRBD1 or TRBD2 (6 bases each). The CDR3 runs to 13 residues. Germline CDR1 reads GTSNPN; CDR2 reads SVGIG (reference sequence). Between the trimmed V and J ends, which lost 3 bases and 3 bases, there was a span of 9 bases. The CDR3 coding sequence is TGTGCCTGGAGCGGGGGCTACTACAATGAGCAGTTCTTC. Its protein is CAWSGGYYNEQFF.

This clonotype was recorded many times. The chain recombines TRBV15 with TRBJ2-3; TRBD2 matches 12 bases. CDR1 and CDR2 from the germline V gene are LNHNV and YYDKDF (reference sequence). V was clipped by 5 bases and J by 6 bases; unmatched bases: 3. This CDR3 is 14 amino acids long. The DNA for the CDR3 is TGTGCCACCAGCTGGACTAGCGGGGAGGATACGCAGTATTTT. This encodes CATSWTSGEDTQYF. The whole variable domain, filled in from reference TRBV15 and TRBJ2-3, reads DAMVIQNPRYQVTQFGKPVTLSCSQTLNHNVMYWYQQKSSQAPKLLFHYYDKDFNNEADTPDNFQSRRPNTSFCFLDIRSPGLGDTAMYLCATSWTSGEDTQYFGPGTRLTVL.

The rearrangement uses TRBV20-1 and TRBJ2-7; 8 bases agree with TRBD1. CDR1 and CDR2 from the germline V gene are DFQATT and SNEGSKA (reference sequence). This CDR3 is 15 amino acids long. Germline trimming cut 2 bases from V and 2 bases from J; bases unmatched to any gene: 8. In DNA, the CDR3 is TGCAGTGCTAGACCCGGGACAGGCGCGACCTACGAGCAGTACTTC. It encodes CSARPGTGATYEQYF.

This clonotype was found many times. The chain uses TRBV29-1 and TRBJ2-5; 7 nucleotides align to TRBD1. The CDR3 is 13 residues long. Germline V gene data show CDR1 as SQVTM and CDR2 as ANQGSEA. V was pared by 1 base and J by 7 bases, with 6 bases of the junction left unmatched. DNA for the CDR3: TGCAGCGTTGAAGGATCGCCAGGGGGGACCCAGTACTTC. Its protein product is CSVEGSPGGTQYF.

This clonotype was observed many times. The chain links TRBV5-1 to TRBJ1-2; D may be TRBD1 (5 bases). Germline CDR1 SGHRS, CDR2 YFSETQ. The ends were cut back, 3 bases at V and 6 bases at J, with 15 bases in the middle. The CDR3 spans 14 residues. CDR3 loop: CASSSSQGVHGYTF. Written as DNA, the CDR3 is TGCGCCAGCAGCTCGTCGCAGGGAGTTCATGGCTACACCTTC. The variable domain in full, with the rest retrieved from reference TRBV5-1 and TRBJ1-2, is KAGVTQTPRYLIKTRGQQVTLSCSPISGHRSVSWYQQTPGQGLQFLFEYFSETQRNKGNFPGRFSGRQFSNSRSEMNVSTLELGDSALYLCASSSSQGVHGYTFGSGTRLTVV.

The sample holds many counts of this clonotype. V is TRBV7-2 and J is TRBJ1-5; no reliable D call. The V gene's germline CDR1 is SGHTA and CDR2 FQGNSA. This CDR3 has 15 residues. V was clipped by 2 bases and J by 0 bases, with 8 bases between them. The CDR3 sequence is CASSLQAYSNQPQHF. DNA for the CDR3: TGTGCCAGCAGCTTACAGGCATATAGCAATCAGCCCCAGCATTTT.

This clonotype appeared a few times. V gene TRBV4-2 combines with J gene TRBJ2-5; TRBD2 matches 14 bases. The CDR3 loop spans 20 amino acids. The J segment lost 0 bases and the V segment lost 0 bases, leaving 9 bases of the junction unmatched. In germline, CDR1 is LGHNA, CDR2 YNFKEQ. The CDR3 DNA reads TGTGCCAGCAGCCAAGATAGGAGGACTAGCGGGGGGCTGTACCAAGAGACCCAGTACTTC. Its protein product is CASSQDRRTSGGLYQETQYF.

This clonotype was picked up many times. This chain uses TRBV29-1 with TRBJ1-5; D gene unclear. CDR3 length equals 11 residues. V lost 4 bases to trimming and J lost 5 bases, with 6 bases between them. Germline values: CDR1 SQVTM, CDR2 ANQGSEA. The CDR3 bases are TGCAGCGTTGGTGAAGATCAGCCCCAGCATTTT. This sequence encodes CSVGEDQPQHF.

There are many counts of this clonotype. The chain's CDR3 is CASSLFAGTYEQYF. CDR3 bases: TGTGCCAGCAGCTTATTTGCGGGAACCTACGAGCAGTACTTC. The rearrangement links TRBV7-3 to TRBJ2-7, with D possibly TRBD2 on 6 matching bases. Per the germline V gene, CDR1 is SGHTA and CDR2 is FQGTGA. Trimming took off 2 bases at V and 2 bases at J, with 10 bases between the two ends. This CDR3 has 14 amino acids.

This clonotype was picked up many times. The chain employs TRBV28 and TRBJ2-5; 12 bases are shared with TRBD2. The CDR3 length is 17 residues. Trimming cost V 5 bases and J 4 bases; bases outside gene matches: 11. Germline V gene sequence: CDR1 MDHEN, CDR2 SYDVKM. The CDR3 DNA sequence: TGTGCCAGCAGTCTCCTTCTAGCTAGCGGGAGGGTAGAGACCCAGTACTTC. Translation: CASSLLLASGRVETQYF.

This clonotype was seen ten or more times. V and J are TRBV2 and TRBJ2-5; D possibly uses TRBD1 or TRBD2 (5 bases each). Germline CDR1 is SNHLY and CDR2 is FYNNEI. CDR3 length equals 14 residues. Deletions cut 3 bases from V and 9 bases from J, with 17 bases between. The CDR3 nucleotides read TGTGCCAGCAGTGACAGGGTTTTTGTCGGGGCCCAGTACTTC. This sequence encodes CASSDRVFVGAQYF.

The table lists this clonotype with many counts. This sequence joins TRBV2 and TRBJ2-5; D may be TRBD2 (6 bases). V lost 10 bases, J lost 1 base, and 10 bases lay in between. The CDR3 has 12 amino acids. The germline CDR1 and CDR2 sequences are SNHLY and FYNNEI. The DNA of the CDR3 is TGTGCCACTGGGGACTTCCAAGAGACCCAGTACTTC. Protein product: CATGDFQETQYF.